These 27 T cell receptor beta chains originate from one sample sequenced in a study of T cell responses to AZD1222 COVID-19 vaccine. The assay was immunoSEQ multiplex PCR, and TCRdb's table has in-frame clones only and misses some. The sample shows around 71,000 clones, 80% of them seen only once. The sample consisted of peripheral blood, taken 28 days after the second AZD1222 dose. The receptors here all came from an adult who received the AZD1222 COVID-19 vaccine.

The chain has TRBV5-1 and TRBJ2-5; 9 bases are a match to TRBD1. There are 16 residues in the CDR3. V was pared by 6 bases and J by 5 bases, with 14 bases of the junction left unmatched. The germline gives CDR1 SGHRS, CDR2 YFSETQ. The CDR3, as DNA: TGCGCCAGCACCCTCGCGGGACAGGGCTCTTCGGAGACCCAGTACTTC. Translation: CASTLAGQGSSETQYF.

Note on this clone: The junction does not match germline at one end; this may be a read error. The chain joins TRBV3-1 (or the pseudogene TRBV3-2) to TRBJ1-5; D ambiguous. Germline-derived CDR1 and CDR2 are LGHDT and YNNKEL (reference sequence). CDR3 size: 13 residues. Here the CDR3 reads CASSSGSNHPQHF. In DNA, the CDR3 is TGTGCCAGCAGTTCGGGTTCCAATCATCCCCAGCATTTT.

The chain carries TRBV2 and TRBJ2-1; D not certain. CDR3 length: 16 residues. The germline V and J ends were trimmed by 7 bases and 0 bases, with 16 bases remaining between them. Germline CDR1 SNHLY, CDR2 FYNNEI. The CDR3: CASKAGMGSSYNEQFF. The CDR3 region has the DNA TGTGCCAGCAAGGCTGGAATGGGTAGCTCCTACAATGAGCAGTTCTTC.

The J gene is TRBJ1-6, the V gene TRBV18; no clear D. Trimming took 5 bases from V and 9 from J, leaving 14 bases between them. The CDR3 extends over 14 amino acids. Germline V gives CDR1 KGHSH, CDR2 LQKENI. The CDR3 protein is CASSTAVDSSPLHF. The DNA for the CDR3 is TGTGCCAGCTCAACGGCCGTAGATTCTTCACCCCTCCACTTT.

This chain connects TRBV12-5 to TRBJ1-1; D possibly corresponds to TRBD1 (5 bases). Germline V lookup: CDR1 LGHNT, CDR2 FRNRAP. The CDR3 has 14 residues. With 6 bases removed from V and 3 bases from J, the gap between germline ends came to 14 bases. CDR3 in amino acids: CASGTEGPDTEAFF. The CDR3 DNA reads TGTGCTAGTGGGACCGAGGGGCCCGACACTGAAGCTTTCTTT.

The chain is built from TRBV4-2 and TRBJ1-2; no reliable D call. Germline V gene lookup returns CDR1 LGHNA and CDR2 YNFKEQ. This CDR3 has 14 amino acids. Trimming removed 1 base at V and 2 bases at J, with 8 bases between. This chain's CDR3 is CASSQGTENYGYTF. The CDR3 nucleotides read TGTGCCAGCAGCCAAGGGACGGAGAACTATGGCTACACCTTC.

This clone was seen once. The V gene is TRBV9, the J gene TRBJ2-5; 8 bases line up with TRBD2. The length of the CDR3 is 15 residues. The germline CDR1 and CDR2 sequences are SGDLS and YYNGEE. The trim removed 0 bases at V and 3 bases at J, leaving 4 bases unmatched. The CDR3 region has the DNA TGTGCCAGCAGCGTAGCAGCGGGGGCTAAAGAGACCCAGTACTTC. Translating it yields CASSVAAGAKETQYF.

CDR3 residues: CASSYRLDSGELFF. The CDR3 region has the DNA TGTGCCAGCAGTTACCGGCTAGATAGCGGGGAGCTGTTTTTT. The gene calls are TRBV6-5 and TRBJ2-2; D ambiguous. The CDR3 loop spans 14 amino acids. V was trimmed by 2 bases and J by 7 bases, leaving 11 bases between them. Germline CDR1 and CDR2: MNHEY and SVGAGI.

In this sample, this clone turned up once. The CDR3 here is CASSQGTGGPISYEQYF. The CDR3 coding sequence is TGTGCCAGCAGCCAAGGGACAGGGGGCCCAATTTCCTACGAGCAGTACTTC. The chain uses TRBV3-1 (or the pseudogene TRBV3-2) and TRBJ2-7; TRBD1 agrees at 11 bases. CDR3 length: 17 amino acids. The germline V gene has CDR1 LGHDT and CDR2 YNNKEL (reference sequence). Unmatched junction bases numbered 6, after V lost 1 base and J lost 1 base.

J is TRBJ1-2 and V is TRBV3-1 (or the pseudogene TRBV3-2); D may be TRBD1 (5 bases). CDR1 is LGHDT and CDR2 is YNNKEL in the germline V gene (reference sequence). Trimming pared 5 bases from V and 9 bases from J, leaving 16 bases between. The length of the CDR3 is 13 residues. This CDR3 is CASSGGGSARYTF. CDR3 sequence (DNA): TGTGCCAGCAGCGGTGGGGGGAGCGCTCGCTACACCTTC.

This chain joins TRBV12-2 and TRBJ2-7; the table gives TRBD1 as D, unverified against the DNA. TRBV12-2 is tagged as a pseudogene. CDR3 size: 15 residues. The CDR3 loop reads CASRKTGTGTYEQYF. CDR3 bases: TGTGCAAGTCGCAAAACCGGGACAGGCACCTACGAGCAGTACTTC.

This clone was seen a few times. J is TRBJ1-4 and V is TRBV5-1, with D perhaps TRBD1 (5 bases). CDR1 is SGHRS and CDR2 is YFSETQ in the germline V gene. The ends were cut back, 0 bases at V and 10 bases at J, with 16 bases in the middle. CDR3 length: 15 residues. CDR3 in amino acids: CASSLGQGRAGKLFF. DNA for the CDR3: TGCGCCAGCAGCTTGGGGCAGGGCAGGGCCGGAAAACTGTTTTTT.

This clone has more than one count but fewer than ten. V usage is TRBV5-1 and J usage is TRBJ2-3, with 12 nucleotides matching TRBD2. With V trimmed by 4 bases and J by 2 bases, 2 bases remained unmatched. Germline V lookup: CDR1 SGHRS, CDR2 YFSETQ. The CDR3 loop spans 15 amino acids. CDR3 loop: CASSRTSGDTDTQYF. The CDR3 DNA reads TGCGCCAGCAGCCGGACTAGCGGGGACACAGATACGCAGTATTTT.

The chain has TRBV13 and TRBJ2-1; the match to TRBD2 covers 10 bases. CDR3 size: 19 residues. The trim removed 6 bases at V and 8 bases at J, leaving 22 bases unmatched. Germline CDR1 is PRHDT and CDR2 is FYEKMQ (reference sequence). This CDR3 reads CASSRLKTQAGGRRDEQFF. In DNA, the CDR3 is TGTGCCAGCAGTCGACTGAAGACTCAAGCGGGGGGGCGACGGGATGAGCAGTTCTTC.

V usage is TRBV5-1 and J usage is TRBJ2-7; D is perhaps TRBD1 (6 bases). Germline-derived CDR1 and CDR2 are SGHRS and YFSETQ. The CDR3 runs to 13 residues. Trimming took off 4 bases at V and 2 bases at J, with 10 bases between the two ends. The DNA for the CDR3 is TGCGCCAGCAGCCAGGACAGACCCTACGAGCAGTACTTC. Protein product: CASSQDRPYEQYF.

The chain carries TRBV6-1 and TRBJ1-5, with no clear D. Germline V gene sequence: CDR1 MNHNS, CDR2 SASEGT. The CDR3 contains 12 residues. With 2 bases removed from V and 13 bases from J, the gap between germline ends came to 12 bases. In DNA, the CDR3 is TGTGCCAGCAGTGAAAGAGGGCGCCTTCAGCATTTT. Translating it yields CASSERGRLQHF.

This chain joins TRBV7-9 and TRBJ1-4; no firm D call. There are 15 residues in the CDR3. Germline V gene data show CDR1 as SEHNR and CDR2 as FQNEAQ (reference sequence). Trimming shortened V by 1 base and J by 3 bases, and 9 bases separated the two germline ends. The CDR3 is CASSLGQIPNEKLFF. DNA of the CDR3: TGTGCCAGCAGCTTAGGGCAGATCCCTAATGAAAAACTGTTTTTT.

This clone showed up just a few times. In DNA form, the CDR3 reads TGCGCCAGCAGCTTGGTTTCGGGTTACGAGCAGTACTTC. Its protein product is CASSLVSGYEQYF. The V call is TRBV5-1, the J call TRBJ2-7; D is undetermined. Germline V gene data show CDR1 as SGHRS and CDR2 as YFSETQ. CDR3 size: 13 residues. With 0 bases removed from V and 4 bases from J, the gap between germline ends came to 8 bases.

The J gene is TRBJ1-3, the V gene TRBV10-1; TRBD1 aligns across 9 bases. The CDR3 is made up of 17 amino acids. V trimming: 3 bases; J trimming: 0 bases; junction bases outside the gene matches: 6. Per germline, CDR1 WNHNN and CDR2 SYGVQD (reference sequence). CDR3 in DNA: TGCGCCAGCAGTGAAGTCGGGACAGGGAACTCTGGAAACACCATATATTTT. It encodes CASSEVGTGNSGNTIYF.

The V gene is TRBV5-4, the J gene TRBJ2-7; 11 bases map to TRBD2. Trimming cost V 5 bases and J 2 bases; bases outside gene matches: 3. The CDR3 contains 14 residues. The germline V gene encodes CDR1 SGHNT and CDR2 YYREEE (reference sequence). The CDR3 DNA reads TGTGCCAGCAGTAGACTAGCGGGGCCCTACGAGCAGTACTTC. It translates to CASSRLAGPYEQYF.

The rearrangement joins TRBV4-1 to TRBJ2-5; D gene ambiguous. V shed 0 bases and J shed 1 base, with 9 bases lying between them. Germline CDR1 is MGHRA and CDR2 is YSYEKL. The CDR3 loop spans 15 amino acids. The CDR3 nucleotides read TGCGCCAGCAGCCAAGAAGGGTTGGTCCAAGAGACCCAGTACTTC. It specifies CASSQEGLVQETQYF.

V and J are TRBV27 and TRBJ1-4; 7 bases align to TRBD1. The V gene's germline CDR1 is MNHEY and CDR2 SMNVEV (reference sequence). This CDR3 region has 16 residues. V was pared by 4 bases and J by 7 bases, with 12 bases of the junction left unmatched. This CDR3 reads CASSSSDRVIGEKLFF. The CDR3 DNA follows: TGTGCCAGCAGTTCGAGCGACAGGGTGATAGGTGAAAAACTGTTTTTT.

This chain links TRBV30 with TRBJ1-4, with 8 bases lining up with TRBD1. The germline gives CDR1 GTSNPN, CDR2 SVGIG (reference sequence). After removal of 3 bases from V and 8 bases from J, the junction contained 20 bases not matched to a gene. There are 18 residues in the CDR3. The DNA of the CDR3 is TGTGCCTGGAGCGCTTTTTTGCCGGGACAGGATGGTAACGAAAAACTGTTTTTT. Translation gives CAWSAFLPGQDGNEKLFF.

In its sample, this clone was seen once. The genes are TRBV11-2 and TRBJ1-4; a possible D gene is TRBD1 (5 bases). V lost 2 bases, J lost 8 bases, and 12 bases lay in between. The germline CDR1 and CDR2 sequences are SGHAT and FQNNGV. CDR3 length: 14 amino acids. In DNA form, the CDR3 reads TGTGCCAGCAGCTTATGGGGGAGTCGGGAAAAACTGTTTTTT. This gives the protein CASSLWGSREKLFF.

The rearrangement links TRBV30 to TRBJ1-6, with unresolved D. The V gene's germline CDR1 is GTSNPN and CDR2 SVGIG (reference sequence). The CDR3 is made up of 14 amino acids. Trimming shortened V by 0 bases and J by 7 bases, and 10 bases separated the two germline ends. This CDR3 reads CAWSVFAGNSPLHF. DNA of the CDR3: TGTGCCTGGAGTGTGTTTGCTGGGAATTCACCCCTCCACTTT.

J is TRBJ1-1 and V is TRBV5-1; no definite D call. Germline-derived CDR1 and CDR2 are SGHRS and YFSETQ. V was cut by 0 bases and J by 3 bases, with 6 bases left in between. The CDR3 is made up of 13 amino acids. Here the CDR3 DNA reads TGCGCCAGCAGCTTGGAGTTATACACTGAAGCTTTCTTT. Amino acids: CASSLELYTEAFF.

This sequence joins TRBV5-1 and TRBJ1-6, with 7 bases that match TRBD1. The CDR3 totals 13 residues. The germline V gene has CDR1 SGHRS and CDR2 YFSETQ. V lost 4 bases, J lost 13 bases, and 8 bases stayed unmatched. Written as DNA, the CDR3 is TGCGCCAGCAGCCCCGAACAGGGGTTTCCCCTCCACTTT. It specifies CASSPEQGFPLHF.